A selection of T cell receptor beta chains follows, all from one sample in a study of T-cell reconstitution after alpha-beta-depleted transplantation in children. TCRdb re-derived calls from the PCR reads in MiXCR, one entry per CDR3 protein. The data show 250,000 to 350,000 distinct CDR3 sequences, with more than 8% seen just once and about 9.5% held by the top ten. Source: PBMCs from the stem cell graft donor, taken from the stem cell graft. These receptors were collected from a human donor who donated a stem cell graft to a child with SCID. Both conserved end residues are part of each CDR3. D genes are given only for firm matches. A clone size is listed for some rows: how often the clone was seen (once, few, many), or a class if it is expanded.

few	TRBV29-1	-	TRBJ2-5	CSVEDYEQGRMETQYF	TGCAGCGTTGAAGATTATGAACAGGGGAGGATGGAGACCCAGTACTTC
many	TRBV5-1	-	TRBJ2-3	CASSLWPGISTDTQYF	TGCGCCAGCAGCTTGTGGCCCGGGATAAGCACAGATACGCAGTATTTT
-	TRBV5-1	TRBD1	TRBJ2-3	CASSWDRGFTDTQYF	TGCGCCAGCAGCTGGGACAGGGGCTTCACAGATACGCAGTATTTT
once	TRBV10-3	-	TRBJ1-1	CAISESGVRAFF	TGTGCCATCAGTGAGTCGGGAGTTAGAGCTTTCTTT
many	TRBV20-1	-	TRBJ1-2	CSASSVSGGYTF	TGCAGTGCTAGTTCCGTTTCTGGTGGCTACACCTTC
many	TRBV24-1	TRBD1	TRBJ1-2	CATSDQDRVGGYTF	TGTGCCACCAGTGACCAAGACAGGGTAGGCGGCTACACCTTC
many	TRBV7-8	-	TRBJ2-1	CASSIVGGTYNEQFF	TGTGCCAGCAGCATAGTCGGGGGAACCTACAATGAGCAGTTCTTC
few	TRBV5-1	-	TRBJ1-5	CASSYDGNQPQHF	TGCGCCAGCAGCTATGACGGTAATCAGCCCCAGCATTTT
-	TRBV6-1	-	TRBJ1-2	CASSEGGFYGYTF	TGTGCCAGCAGTGAAGGGGGGTTTTATGGCTACACCTTC
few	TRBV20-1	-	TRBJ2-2	CSATRQDTTGELFF	TGCAGTGCTACCCGACAGGATACTACCGGGGAGCTGTTTTTT
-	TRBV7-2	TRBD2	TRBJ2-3	CASSLRAGSQYF	TGTGCCAGCAGCTTAAGAGCGGGGTCGCAGTATTTT
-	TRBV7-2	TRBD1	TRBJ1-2	CASSEDAGTAGYGYTF	TGTGCCAGCAGCGAAGACGCCGGGACAGCAGGGTATGGCTACACCTTC
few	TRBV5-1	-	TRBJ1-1	CASSFEGPGLPEAFF	TGCGCCAGCAGCTTTGAGGGTCCGGGATTGCCTGAAGCTTTCTTT
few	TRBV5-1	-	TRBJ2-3	CASSLGGDTSTDTQYF	TGCGCCAGCAGCTTGGGCGGGGACACTAGCACAGATACGCAGTATTTT
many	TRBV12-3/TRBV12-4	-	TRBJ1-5	CASSLADSNQPQHF	TGTGCCAGCAGTTTAGCGGATAGCAATCAGCCCCAGCATTTT
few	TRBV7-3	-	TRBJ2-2	CASSLTTDNTGELFF	TGTGCCAGCAGCTTAACGACTGACAACACCGGGGAGCTGTTTTTT
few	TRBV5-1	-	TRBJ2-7	CASSLDTGPPFSYEQYF	TGCGCCAGCAGCTTGGATACGGGGCCGCCCTTCTCCTACGAGCAGTACTTC
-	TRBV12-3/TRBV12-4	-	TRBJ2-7	CASSLEAGPEYEQYF	TGTGCCAGCAGTTTAGAAGCAGGGCCGGAATACGAGCAGTACTTC
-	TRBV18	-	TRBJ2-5	CASSPADRKETQYF	TGTGCCAGCTCACCCGCCGACAGAAAAGAGACCCAGTACTTC
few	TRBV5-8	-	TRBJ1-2	CASSRLLYGYTF	TGTGCCAGCAGTCGGCTGCTCTATGGCTACACCTTC
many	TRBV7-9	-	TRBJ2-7	CASSRTSYEQYF	TGTGCCAGCAGCCGAACCTCCTACGAGCAGTACTTC
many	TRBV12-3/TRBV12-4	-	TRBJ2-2	CASSLSGDTGELFF	TGTGCCAGCAGTTTATCAGGGGACACCGGGGAGCTGTTTTTT
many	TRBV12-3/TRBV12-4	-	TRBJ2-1	CASSHRAPGYNEQFF	TGTGCCAGCAGTCACCGGGCCCCCGGGTACAATGAGCAGTTCTTC
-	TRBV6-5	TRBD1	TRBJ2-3	CATIPLGQGRPDTQYF	TGTGCCACCATTCCTCTAGGACAGGGGAGGCCAGATACGCAGTATTTT
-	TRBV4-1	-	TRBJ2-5	CASSQAGRETQETQYF	TGCGCCAGCAGCCAGGCGGGAAGGGAGACGCAAGAGACCCAGTACTTC
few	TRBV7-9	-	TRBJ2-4	CASSGAKNIQYF	TGTGCCAGCTCCGGAGCCAAAAACATTCAGTACTTC
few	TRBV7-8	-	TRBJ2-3	CASSSYWDTQYF	TGTGCCAGCAGCTCATACTGGGATACGCAGTATTTT
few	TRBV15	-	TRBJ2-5	CATSRVVTVQETQYF	TGTGCCACCAGCAGAGTGGTCACGGTCCAAGAGACCCAGTACTTC
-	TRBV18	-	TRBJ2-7	CASSPPGGHEQYF	TGTGCCAGCTCACCACCGGGGGGGCACGAGCAGTACTTC
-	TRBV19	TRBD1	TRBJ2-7	CASSWTGSSYEQYF	TGTGCCAGTTCCTGGACAGGGAGCTCCTACGAGCAGTACTTC
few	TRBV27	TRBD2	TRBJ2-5	CASSPWAGGVQETQYF	TGTGCCAGCAGCCCTTGGGCGGGGGGGGTCCAAGAGACCCAGTACTTC
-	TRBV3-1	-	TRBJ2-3	CASSQDHGSTQYF	TGTGCCAGCAGCCAAGATCACGGGAGTACGCAGTATTTT
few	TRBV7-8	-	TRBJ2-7	CASSVGWGPLYF	TGTGCCAGCAGCGTGGGCTGGGGGCCTCTGTACTTC
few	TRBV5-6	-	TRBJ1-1	CASSLRQVSNTEAFF	TGTGCCAGCAGCTTACGACAGGTTTCGAACACTGAAGCTTTCTTT
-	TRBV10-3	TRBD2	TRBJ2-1	CAISESEAGGYNEQFF	TGTGCCATCAGTGAGTCAGAAGCGGGGGGGTACAATGAGCAGTTCTTC
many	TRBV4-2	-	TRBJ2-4	CASSQDGRANIQYF	TGTGCCAGCAGCCAAGACGGTCGGGCGAACATTCAGTACTTC